This T cell receptor beta chain was captured in a study of shared clonotypes between healthy human individuals. About the research overall: Three CD4 naive, three CD4 memory, two CD8 naive and one CD8 memory plate were used per donor. Overall study results and limits: Investigators expected sequencing depth to affect clonotype sharing among donors.

Splitting the CD4+ cells yielded a CD45RA+ naive subset and a CD45RA-negative memory subset. V shed 5 bases and J shed 1 base, with 12 bases lying between them. The CDR3 covers 15 residues. CDR1 and CDR2 (germline): SGHRS, YFSETQ. Using immunoSEQ multiplex PCR, the repertoire was profiled, and TCRdb retains in-frame clones only, with some absent. Of fewer than 1.6 million clones in the sample, about 98.5% were seen once. In regard to this clone: Its antigen is unknown.

This receptor was obtained from a man aged 25 to 40 in good health. The specimen was naive CD4+ T cells sorted from blood. This sample's subset: CD45RA+ positively selected. This chain links TRBV5-1 with TRBJ2-2, with D possibly TRBD2 on 7 matching bases. CDR3 DNA sequence: TGCGCCAGCAGACGGGGGGCGGAGAACACCGGGGAGCTGTTTTTT. Encoded protein: CASRRGAENTGELFF.